What follows are 14 T cell receptor beta chains derived from one specimen sequenced in a study of shared clonotypes between healthy human individuals. Assay used: immunoSEQ multiplex PCR; TCRdb lists only in-frame clones, some missing. The sample gives about a million clones, 65% to 80% of which show up once; 1.4% to 1.5% is in the top ten. Sample: memory CD4+ T cells sorted from blood. The subset was: CD45RA-negative fraction. The source of these receptors is a young man in good health.

The rearrangement uses TRBV2 and TRBJ2-5; D is tentatively TRBD1 or TRBD2 (5 bases each). Germline V gene lookup returns CDR1 SNHLY and CDR2 FYNNEI. The ends were cut back, 4 bases at V and 0 bases at J, with 12 bases in the middle. This CDR3 region has 15 residues. CDR3 bases: TGTGCCAGCAGTGCCGGGACGAAGTACCAAGAGACCCAGTACTTC. Translated, it gives CASSAGTKYQETQYF.

Here the CDR3 reads CASSLAGDQPQHF. Here the CDR3 DNA reads TGTGCCAGCAGCTTGGCGGGGGATCAGCCCCAGCATTTT. V usage is TRBV5-6 and J usage is TRBJ1-5; D might be TRBD1 (5 bases). The V gene's germline CDR1 is SGHDT and CDR2 YYEEEE. The V end lost 0 bases, the J end lost 5 bases, and 6 bases lay between the germline ends. This CDR3 is 13 amino acids long.

This chain links TRBV2 with TRBJ2-7; 8 nucleotides line up with TRBD1. V was pared by 8 bases and J by 3 bases, with 9 bases of the junction left unmatched. Germline V gives CDR1 SNHLY, CDR2 FYNNEI. The CDR3 length is 14 residues. CDR3: CASAPGQANYEQYF. DNA for the CDR3: TGTGCCAGCGCCCCGGGACAGGCGAACTACGAGCAGTACTTC.

The rearrangement uses TRBV4-1 and TRBJ1-3; possible D gene TRBD1, 5 bases. Germline CDR1 is MGHRA and CDR2 is YSYEKL. CDR3 length equals 15 residues. V was pared by 6 bases and J by 0 bases, with 12 bases between. CDR3 residues: CASSSPGTSGNTIYF. The CDR3 nucleotides read TGCGCCAGCAGTTCACCGGGGACCTCTGGAAACACCATATATTTT.

This chain joins TRBV6-5 and TRBJ2-1; the match to TRBD2 covers 8 bases. Germline V gene data show CDR1 as MNHEY and CDR2 as SVGAGI. The CDR3 runs to 16 residues. V lost 2 bases and J lost 0; bases outside the gene matches: 3. The CDR3 protein is CASSYNGGGSYNEQFF. CDR3 bases: TGTGCCAGCAGTTACAACGGGGGGGGCTCCTACAATGAGCAGTTCTTC.

The chain is built from TRBV16 and TRBJ2-3, with D hard to call. The CDR3 has 18 amino acids. V gave up 0 bases and J gave up 1 base, with 17 bases separating them. Germline assignment: CDR1 KGHSY and CDR2 FQNENV. The CDR3 bases are TGTGCCAGCAGCCAATCACCCCCAGGAATCTTGGGCACAGATACGCAGTATTTT. This codes for CASSQSPPGILGTDTQYF.

This rearrangement joins TRBV29-1 to TRBJ1-3; D is undetermined. This CDR3 has 12 residues. V dropped 6 bases and J dropped 4 bases, with 10 bases sitting between them. Germline V gene lookup returns CDR1 SQVTM and CDR2 ANQGSEA. The CDR3 protein is CSVGSDGNTIYF. The CDR3 bases are TGCAGCGTAGGGAGCGACGGAAACACCATATATTTT.

The rearrangement links TRBV10-3 to TRBJ2-5, with TRBD2 matching 7 bases. TRBJ2-7 explains the end of the DNA better; the J call may be wrong. Germline V gene sequence: CDR1 ENHRY, CDR2 SYGVKD. There are 15 residues in the CDR3. DNA for the CDR3: TGTGCCATCAGTGAGTCTTGGCGGGGGAGGTACGAGCAGTACTTC. This sequence encodes CAISESWRGRYEQYF.

Of note for this clone: Within the sample, other DNA sequences also encode this same CDR3. The CDR3 region has the DNA TGTGCCAGCTCACCTGCGACTAGCGGATACAATGAGCAGTTCTTC. Its protein is CASSPATSGYNEQFF. The chain links TRBV18 to TRBJ2-1, with 9 bases matching TRBD2. The V segment lost 3 bases and the J segment 4 bases; nucleotides outside the gene matches: 4. Germline V gene sequence: CDR1 KGHSH, CDR2 LQKENI. The CDR3 runs to 15 residues.

The V call is TRBV30, the J call TRBJ2-5; a possible D gene is TRBD2 (5 bases). V lost 4 bases and J 4 bases, leaving 7 bases between the germline ends. CDR1 GTSNPN and CDR2 SVGIG come from the germline V gene (reference sequence). The CDR3 length is 11 residues. The CDR3 bases are TGTGCCTGGAATGCGGGAGAGACCCAGTACTTC. Translated, it gives CAWNAGETQYF. Full variable domain (missing parts from reference TRBV30 and TRBJ2-5): SQTIHQWPATLVQPVGSPLSLECTVEGTSNPNLYWYRQAAGRGLQLLFYSVGIGQISSEVPQNLSASRPQDRQFILSSKKLLLSDSGFYLCAWNAGETQYFGPGTRLLVL.

This clone was counted ten times or more. This rearrangement joins TRBV2 to TRBJ2-5; 7 bases fit TRBD1. With V trimmed by 1 base and J by 7 bases, 9 bases remained unmatched. The CDR3 extends over 15 amino acids. Per the germline V gene, CDR1 is SNHLY and CDR2 is FYNNEI. Written as DNA, the CDR3 is TGTGCCAGCAGTGAAGACAGGGGTCACTTTGCGACCCAGTACTTC. It yields the protein CASSEDRGHFATQYF.

The V gene is TRBV28, the J gene TRBJ1-4; D remains unclear. The CDR3 has 16 residues. V lost 4 bases and J 13 bases, leaving 25 bases between the germline ends. The germline CDR1 and CDR2 sequences are MDHEN and SYDVKM. In DNA form, the CDR3 reads TGTGCCAGCAGTTATTGGGGAGACAATGCAGAAGGGATACTGTTTTTT. Its protein is CASSYWGDNAEGILFF.

This rearrangement joins TRBV2 to TRBJ2-5, with 7 bases identical to TRBD1. The junction had 9 bases not matched to a gene; V was cut back by 7 bases and J by 4 bases. CDR3 length: 14 amino acids. Germline V gives CDR1 SNHLY, CDR2 FYNNEI. The CDR3: CASNLGQFGETQYF. CDR3 bases: TGTGCCAGCAACTTGGGACAGTTCGGAGAGACCCAGTACTTC.

This clone was observed a few times. V usage is TRBV7-8 and J usage is TRBJ2-6; D gene ambiguous. The V and J ends lost 5 bases and 2 bases respectively, with 22 bases between them. The CDR3 runs to 19 residues. CDR1 SGHVS and CDR2 FQNEAQ come from the germline V gene. CDR3 residues: CASSLYGGSVLTGANVLTF. For the CDR3, the DNA is TGTGCCAGCAGCCTCTACGGTGGGTCGGTTCTAACTGGGGCCAACGTCCTGACTTTC.